The 7 T cell receptor beta chains below all came from one sample that was sequenced in a study of technical replicates of blood from a few donors. The method was immunoSEQ multiplex PCR; TCRdb's version includes in-frame clones alone and lacks a portion of them. Of around 60,000 clones listed, around 92% are singletons. The sequencing input was PBMCs. These receptors came from a human donor in good health. Some clones in this sample may be carry-over from other donors' samples.

The J gene is TRBJ1-4, the V gene TRBV6-5, with D tentatively TRBD1 (5 bases). Germline lookup yields CDR1 MNHEY and CDR2 SVGAGI. V lost 4 bases, J lost 2 bases, and 8 bases lay in between. This CDR3 has 14 amino acids. CDR3 coding DNA: TGTGCCAGCAGTTCGACAGTTACTAATGAAAAACTGTTTTTT. Translated, it gives CASSSTVTNEKLFF.

The chain uses TRBV15 and TRBJ2-1; 12 nucleotides line up with TRBD2. CDR3 length: 17 residues. The V gene end was trimmed by 6 bases and the J gene end by 6 bases; junction bases not matched to a gene: 12. The germline gives CDR1 LNHNV, CDR2 YYDKDF (reference sequence). The CDR3: CATSINPTSGSFNEQFF. The CDR3 DNA reads as TGTGCCACCAGTATTAATCCGACTAGCGGGAGTTTCAATGAGCAGTTCTTC.

V usage is TRBV30 and J usage is TRBJ1-1, with D tentatively TRBD1 (6 bases). CDR1 is GTSNPN and CDR2 is SVGIG in the germline V gene (reference sequence). The CDR3 sequence is 11 residues long. V was shortened by 3 bases and J by 8 bases, with 10 bases between the two germline ends. CDR3 loop: CAWRDTGEAFF. The CDR3 coding sequence is TGTGCCTGGAGGGATACAGGGGAAGCTTTCTTT. Full variable domain (remainder filled in from reference TRBV30 and TRBJ1-1): SQTIHQWPATLVQPVGSPLSLECTVEGTSNPNLYWYRQAAGRGLQLLFYSVGIGQISSEVPQNLSASRPQDRQFILSSKKLLLSDSGFYLCAWRDTGEAFFGQGTRLTVV.

This clone was seen more than once but under ten times. Here the CDR3 DNA reads TGTGCCTGGAGCGTGGACAGTAACTATGGCTACACCTTC. Its translation is CAWSVDSNYGYTF. The gene calls are TRBV30 and TRBJ1-2; tentatively, D is TRBD1 (6 bases). Germline loops: CDR1 GTSNPN, CDR2 SVGIG (reference sequence). The CDR3 contains 13 residues. Trimming removed 3 bases at V and 1 base at J, with 9 bases between.

CDR3 sequence reads: CATSRARDGNSPLHF. Here the CDR3 DNA reads TGTGCCACCAGCAGAGCACGGGATGGCAATTCACCCCTCCACTTT. The rearrangement uses TRBV15 and TRBJ1-6; unclear D gene. V gave up 1 base and J gave up 7 bases, with 11 bases separating them. This CDR3 has 15 residues. From germline, CDR1 is LNHNV and CDR2 YYDKDF (reference sequence).

CDR3 nucleotides: TGCGCCAGCAGCTCCGGGACTAGAGAGGAGACCCAGTACTTC. Translating gives CASSSGTREETQYF. This chain links TRBV5-1 with TRBJ2-5; 8 positions agree with TRBD2. The CDR3 runs to 14 residues. J gave up 5 bases and V 3 bases, and 6 bases lay outside the gene matches. Germline V gene sequence: CDR1 SGHRS, CDR2 YFSETQ.

The chain carries TRBV7-9 and TRBJ2-3; 11 bases are shared with TRBD2. The junction had 8 bases not matched to a gene; V was cut back by 5 bases and J by 1 base. Germline CDR1 and CDR2: SEHNR and FQNEAQ (reference sequence). There are 17 residues in the CDR3. The CDR3 protein is CASSTGLAGLRTDTQYF. CDR3 DNA: TGTGCCAGCAGCACCGGACTAGCGGGCTTACGCACAGATACGCAGTATTTT.